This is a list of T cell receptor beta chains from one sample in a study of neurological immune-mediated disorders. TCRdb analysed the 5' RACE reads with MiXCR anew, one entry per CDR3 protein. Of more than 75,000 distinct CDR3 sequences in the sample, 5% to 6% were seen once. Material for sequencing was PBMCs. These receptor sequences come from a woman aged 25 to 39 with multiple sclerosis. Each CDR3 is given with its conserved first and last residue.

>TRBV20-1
CSASLVGADEKLFF
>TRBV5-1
CASSRIRTGEQETQYF
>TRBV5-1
CASRALGTTGELFF
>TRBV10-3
CATRTGRSGSRNEQFF
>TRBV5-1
CASSLEAGVGGQTQYF
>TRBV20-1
CSARRGQQSSYNSPLHF
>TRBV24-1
CATSDNRVQDTQYF
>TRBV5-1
CASSVPFGTAGLAGRGSGELFF
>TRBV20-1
CSVGGGETGTEAFF
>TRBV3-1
CASSQGGPGNTGELFF
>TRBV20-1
CSATREVLNPDTQYF
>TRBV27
CASSLTASAEAFF
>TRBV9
CASSVSGSRVNEQFF
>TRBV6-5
CASSSLSSLGSGEQYF
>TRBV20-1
CSARAGQLNEKLFF
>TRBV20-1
CSAFDAGEKGNEQFF
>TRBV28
CASSLGGASPLHF
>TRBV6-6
CASSYSGMADTQYF
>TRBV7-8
CASSLTGTGQEAFF
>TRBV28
CASSGLTGGPSYEQYF
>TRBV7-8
CASSAGRWYGYTF
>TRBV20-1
CSARDSRQGFVEQFF
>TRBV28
CASRPGQVTNYGYTF
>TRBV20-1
CSAQSGTFYEQYF
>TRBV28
CASRTGYSYNSPLHF
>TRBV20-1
CSALQKYRAYSGNTIYF